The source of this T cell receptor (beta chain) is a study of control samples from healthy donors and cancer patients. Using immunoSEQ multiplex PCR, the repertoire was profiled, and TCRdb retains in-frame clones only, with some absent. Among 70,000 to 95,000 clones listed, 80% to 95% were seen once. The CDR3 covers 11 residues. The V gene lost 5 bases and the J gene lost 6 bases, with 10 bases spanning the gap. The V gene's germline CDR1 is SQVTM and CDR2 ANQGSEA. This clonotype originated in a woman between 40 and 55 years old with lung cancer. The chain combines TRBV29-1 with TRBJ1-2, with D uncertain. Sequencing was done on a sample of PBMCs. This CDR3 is CSVSVYNGYTF. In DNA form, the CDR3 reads TGCAGCGTTTCCGTCTACAATGGCTACACCTTC.